This T cell receptor beta chain comes out of a study of blood T cell repertoires in COVID-19. Across the study: Sites across the United States, Italy and Spain contributed samples from acute and convalescent COVID-19. Sources were T cells, B-cell-depleted T cells, or PBMCs; the material itself was cDNA or gDNA.

The J segment lost 3 bases and the V segment lost 2 bases, leaving 0 bases of the junction unmatched. This CDR3 has 14 amino acids. Looked up from germline, CDR1 is KGHSH and CDR2 is LQKENI. Here immunoSEQ multiplex PCR was the method, and the copy in TCRdb shows in-frame clones only, minus some. The sample gives about 220,000 clones, more than 70% of which show up once; 9.5% to 15% is in the top ten. Sequencing input: peripheral blood. The sequence came from a human donor in a cohort sampled during active COVID-19. J is TRBJ2-7 and V is TRBV18; 11 positions agree with TRBD2. The DNA of the CDR3 is TGTGCCAGCTCACCAACTAGCGGGGGCTACGAGCAGTACTTC. Amino acid sequence: CASSPTSGGYEQYF.